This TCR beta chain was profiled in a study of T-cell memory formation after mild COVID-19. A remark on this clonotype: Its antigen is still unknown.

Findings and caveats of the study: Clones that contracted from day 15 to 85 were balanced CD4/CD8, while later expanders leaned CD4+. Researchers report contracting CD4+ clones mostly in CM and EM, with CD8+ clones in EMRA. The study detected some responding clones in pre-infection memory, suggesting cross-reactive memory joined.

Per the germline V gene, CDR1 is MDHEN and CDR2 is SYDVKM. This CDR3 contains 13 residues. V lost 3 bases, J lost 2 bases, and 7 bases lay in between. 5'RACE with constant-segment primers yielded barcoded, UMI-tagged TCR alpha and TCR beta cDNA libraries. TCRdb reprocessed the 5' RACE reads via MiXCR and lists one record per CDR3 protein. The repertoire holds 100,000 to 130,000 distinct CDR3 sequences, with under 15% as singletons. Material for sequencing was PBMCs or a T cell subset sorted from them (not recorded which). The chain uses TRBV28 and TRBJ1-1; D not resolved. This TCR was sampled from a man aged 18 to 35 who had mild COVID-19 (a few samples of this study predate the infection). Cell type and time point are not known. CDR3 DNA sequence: TGTGCCAGCAGTTTCATGGACAACACTGAAGCTTTCTTT. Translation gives CASSFMDNTEAFF.